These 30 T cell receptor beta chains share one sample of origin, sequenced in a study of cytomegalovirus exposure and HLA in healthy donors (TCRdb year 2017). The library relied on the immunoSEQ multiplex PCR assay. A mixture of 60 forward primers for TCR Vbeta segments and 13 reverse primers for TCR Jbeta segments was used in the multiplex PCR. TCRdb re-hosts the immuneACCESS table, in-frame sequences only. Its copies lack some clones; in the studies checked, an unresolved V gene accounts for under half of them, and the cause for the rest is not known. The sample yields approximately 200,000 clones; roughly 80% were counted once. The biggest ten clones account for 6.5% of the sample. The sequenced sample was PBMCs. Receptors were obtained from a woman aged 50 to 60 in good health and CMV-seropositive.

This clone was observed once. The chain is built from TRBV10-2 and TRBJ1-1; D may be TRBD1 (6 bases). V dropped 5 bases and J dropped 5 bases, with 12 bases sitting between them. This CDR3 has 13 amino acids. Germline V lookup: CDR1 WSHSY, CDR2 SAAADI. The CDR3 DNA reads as TGCGCCAGCAGTCAGGGGTGGGGGACTGAAGCTTTCTTT. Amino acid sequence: CASSQGWGTEAFF.

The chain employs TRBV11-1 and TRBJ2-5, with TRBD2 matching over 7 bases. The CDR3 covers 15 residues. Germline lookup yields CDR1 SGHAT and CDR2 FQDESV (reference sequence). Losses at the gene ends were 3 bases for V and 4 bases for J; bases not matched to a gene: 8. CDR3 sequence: CASSFPRGSGETQYF. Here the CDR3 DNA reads TGTGCCAGCAGCTTTCCCCGCGGGAGCGGAGAGACCCAGTACTTC.

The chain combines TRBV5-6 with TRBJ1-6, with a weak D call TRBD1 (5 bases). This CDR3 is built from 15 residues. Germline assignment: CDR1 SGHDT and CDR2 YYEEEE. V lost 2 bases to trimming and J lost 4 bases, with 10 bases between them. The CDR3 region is CASSLRGRYNSPLHF. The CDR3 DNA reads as TGTGCCAGCAGCTTAAGGGGTCGGTATAATTCACCCCTCCACTTT.

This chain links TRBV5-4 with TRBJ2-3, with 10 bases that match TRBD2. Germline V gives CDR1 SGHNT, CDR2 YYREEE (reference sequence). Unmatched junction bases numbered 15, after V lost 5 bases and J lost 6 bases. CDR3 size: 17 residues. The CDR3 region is CASSPITPSGSHDTQYF. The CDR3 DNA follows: TGTGCCAGCAGTCCGATTACCCCTAGCGGGAGTCACGATACGCAGTATTTT.

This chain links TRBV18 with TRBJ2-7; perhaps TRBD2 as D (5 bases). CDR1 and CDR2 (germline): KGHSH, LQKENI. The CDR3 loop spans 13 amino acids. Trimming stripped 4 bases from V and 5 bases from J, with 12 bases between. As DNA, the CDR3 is TGTGCCAGCTCACTTACTAGTATCCACGAGCAGTACTTC. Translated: CASSLTSIHEQYF.

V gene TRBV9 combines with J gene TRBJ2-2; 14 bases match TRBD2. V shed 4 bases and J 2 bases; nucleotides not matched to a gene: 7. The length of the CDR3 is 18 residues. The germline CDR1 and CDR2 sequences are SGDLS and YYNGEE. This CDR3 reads CASSPSGLAGANTGELFF. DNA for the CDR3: TGTGCCAGCAGCCCCTCGGGACTAGCGGGGGCCAACACCGGGGAGCTGTTTTTT. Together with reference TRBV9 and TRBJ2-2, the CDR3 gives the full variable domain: DSGVTQTPKHLITATGQRVTLRCSPRSGDLSVYWYQQSLDQGLQFLIQYYNGEERAKGNILERFSAQQFPDLHSELNLSSLELGDSALYFCASSPSGLAGANTGELFFGEGSRLTVL.

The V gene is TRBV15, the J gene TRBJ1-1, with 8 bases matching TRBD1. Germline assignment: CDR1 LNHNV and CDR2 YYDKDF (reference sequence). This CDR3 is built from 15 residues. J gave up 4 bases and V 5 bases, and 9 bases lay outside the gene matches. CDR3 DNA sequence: TGTGCCACCAGCCTGGAGACAGGGGTGGGCACTGAAGCTTTCTTT. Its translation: CATSLETGVGTEAFF.

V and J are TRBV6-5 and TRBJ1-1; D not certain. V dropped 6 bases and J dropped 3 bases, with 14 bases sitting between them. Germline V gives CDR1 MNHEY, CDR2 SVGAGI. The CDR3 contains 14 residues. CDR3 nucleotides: TGTGCCAGCAGGGAAAGGGAGTCCGACACTGAAGCTTTCTTT. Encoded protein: CASRERESDTEAFF.

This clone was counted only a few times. CDR3 DNA sequence: TGTGCCAGCAGCCCTAATGTGGGCGGGGGGGATCTAGGAGATACGCAGTATTTT. Its protein is CASSPNVGGGDLGDTQYF. V gene TRBV7-2 combines with J gene TRBJ2-3, with 9 positions matching TRBD2. The CDR3 is 18 residues long. CDR1 is SGHTA and CDR2 is FQGNSA in the germline V gene. Unmatched junction bases numbered 17, after V lost 5 bases and J lost 5 bases.

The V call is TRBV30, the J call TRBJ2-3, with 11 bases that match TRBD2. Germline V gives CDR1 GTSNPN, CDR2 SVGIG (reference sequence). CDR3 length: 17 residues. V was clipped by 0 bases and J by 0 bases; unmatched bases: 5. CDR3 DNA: TGTGCCTGGAGTGTAGGGACTAGCGGTTCTAGCACAGATACGCAGTATTTT. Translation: CAWSVGTSGSSTDTQYF.

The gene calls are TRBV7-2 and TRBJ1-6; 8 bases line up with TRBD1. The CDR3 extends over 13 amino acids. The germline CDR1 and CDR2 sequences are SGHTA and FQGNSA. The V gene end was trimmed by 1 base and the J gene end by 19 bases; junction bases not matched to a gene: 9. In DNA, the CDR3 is TGTGCCAGCAGCTTAGAGTTCTGGGGACAGGTGCACTTT. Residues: CASSLEFWGQVHF.

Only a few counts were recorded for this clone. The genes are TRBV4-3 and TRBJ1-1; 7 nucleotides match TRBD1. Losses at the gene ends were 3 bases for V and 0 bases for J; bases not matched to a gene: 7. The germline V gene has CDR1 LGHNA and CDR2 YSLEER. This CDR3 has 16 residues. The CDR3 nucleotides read TGCGCCAGCAGCCATTCCGGGACAGTCATGAACACTGAAGCTTTCTTT. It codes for CASSHSGTVMNTEAFF.

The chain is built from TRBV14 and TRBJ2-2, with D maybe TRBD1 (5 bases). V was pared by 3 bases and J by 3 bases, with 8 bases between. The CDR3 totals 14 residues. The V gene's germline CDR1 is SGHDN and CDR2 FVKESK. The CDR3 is CASSQIRDTGELFF. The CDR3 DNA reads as TGTGCCAGCAGCCAGATCAGGGACACCGGGGAGCTGTTTTTT.

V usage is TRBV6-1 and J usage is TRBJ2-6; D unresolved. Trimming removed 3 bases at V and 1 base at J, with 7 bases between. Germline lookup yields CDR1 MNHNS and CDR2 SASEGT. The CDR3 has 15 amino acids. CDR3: CASSDRSSGANVLTF. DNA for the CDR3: TGTGCCAGCAGTGACCGGAGTTCTGGGGCCAACGTCCTGACTTTC.

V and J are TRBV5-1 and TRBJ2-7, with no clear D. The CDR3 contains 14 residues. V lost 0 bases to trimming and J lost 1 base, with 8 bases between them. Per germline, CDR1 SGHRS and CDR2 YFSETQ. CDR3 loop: CASSLVPESYEQYF. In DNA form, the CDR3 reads TGCGCCAGCAGCTTGGTGCCAGAATCCTACGAGCAGTACTTC.

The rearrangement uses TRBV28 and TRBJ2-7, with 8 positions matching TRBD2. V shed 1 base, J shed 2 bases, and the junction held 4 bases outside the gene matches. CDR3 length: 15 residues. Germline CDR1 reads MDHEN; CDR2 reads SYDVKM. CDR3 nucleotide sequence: TGTGCCAGCAGTTTATTAACTAGCGGCACCTACGAGCAGTACTTC. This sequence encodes CASSLLTSGTYEQYF.

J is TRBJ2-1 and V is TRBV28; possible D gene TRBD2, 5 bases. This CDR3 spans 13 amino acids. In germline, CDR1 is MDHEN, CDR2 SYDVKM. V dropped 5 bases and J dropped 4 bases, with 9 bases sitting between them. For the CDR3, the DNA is TGTGCCAGCAGTACGGACTCTTACAATGAGCAGTTCTTC. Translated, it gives CASSTDSYNEQFF.

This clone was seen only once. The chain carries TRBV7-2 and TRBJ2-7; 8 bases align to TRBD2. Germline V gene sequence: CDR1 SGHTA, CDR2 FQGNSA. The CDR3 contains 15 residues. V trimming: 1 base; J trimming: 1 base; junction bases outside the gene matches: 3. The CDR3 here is CASSLGAGGSYEQYF. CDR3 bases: TGTGCCAGCAGCTTAGGGGCGGGAGGATCCTACGAGCAGTACTTC.

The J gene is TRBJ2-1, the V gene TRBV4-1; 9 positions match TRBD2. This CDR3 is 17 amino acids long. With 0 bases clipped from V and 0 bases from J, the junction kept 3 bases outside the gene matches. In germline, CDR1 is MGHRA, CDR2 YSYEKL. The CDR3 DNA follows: TGCGCCAGCAGCCAAGATGGCGGGGGGGCCTCCTACAATGAGCAGTTCTTC. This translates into CASSQDGGGASYNEQFF.

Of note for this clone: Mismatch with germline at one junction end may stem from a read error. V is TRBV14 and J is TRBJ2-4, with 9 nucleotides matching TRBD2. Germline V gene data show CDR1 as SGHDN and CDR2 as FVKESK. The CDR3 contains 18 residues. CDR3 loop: CASSQDGSGGQLKNSQYF. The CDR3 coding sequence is TGTGCCAGCAGCCAAGACGGCAGCGGGGGGCAATTAAAAAACAGTCAGTACTTC.

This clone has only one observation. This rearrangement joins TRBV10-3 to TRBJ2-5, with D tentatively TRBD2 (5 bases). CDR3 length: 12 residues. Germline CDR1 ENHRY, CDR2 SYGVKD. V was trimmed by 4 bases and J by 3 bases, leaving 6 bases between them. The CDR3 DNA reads TGTGCCATCAGTGCCGGGGAAGAGACCCAGTACTTC. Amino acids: CAISAGEETQYF.

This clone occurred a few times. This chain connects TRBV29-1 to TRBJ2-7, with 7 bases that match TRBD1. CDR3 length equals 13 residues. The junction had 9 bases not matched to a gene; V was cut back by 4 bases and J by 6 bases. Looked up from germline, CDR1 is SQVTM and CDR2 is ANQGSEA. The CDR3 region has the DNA TGCAGCGTTGGAGCTGACAGGGTGAGCGAGCAGTACTTC. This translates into CSVGADRVSEQYF.

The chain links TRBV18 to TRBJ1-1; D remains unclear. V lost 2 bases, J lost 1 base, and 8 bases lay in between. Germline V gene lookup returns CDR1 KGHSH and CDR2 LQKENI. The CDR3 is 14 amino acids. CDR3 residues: CASSPFVRNTEAFF. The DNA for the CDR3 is TGTGCCAGCTCACCATTCGTCCGGAACACTGAAGCTTTCTTT.

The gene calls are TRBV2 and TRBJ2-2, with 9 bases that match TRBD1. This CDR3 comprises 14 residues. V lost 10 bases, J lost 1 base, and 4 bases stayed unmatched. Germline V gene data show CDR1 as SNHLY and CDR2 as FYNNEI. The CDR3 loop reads CATWTGENTGELFF. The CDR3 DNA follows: TGTGCCACCTGGACAGGGGAGAACACCGGGGAGCTGTTTTTT.

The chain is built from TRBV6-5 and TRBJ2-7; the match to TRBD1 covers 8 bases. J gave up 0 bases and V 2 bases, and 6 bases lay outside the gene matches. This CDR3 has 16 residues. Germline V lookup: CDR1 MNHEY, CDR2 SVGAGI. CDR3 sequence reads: CASSYRGTGRSYEQYF. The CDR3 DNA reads TGTGCCAGCAGTTACCGAGGGACAGGACGCTCCTACGAGCAGTACTTC.

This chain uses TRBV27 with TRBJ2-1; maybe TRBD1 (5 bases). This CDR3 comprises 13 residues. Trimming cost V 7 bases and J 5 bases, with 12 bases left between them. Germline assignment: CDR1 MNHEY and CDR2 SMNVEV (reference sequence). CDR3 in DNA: TGTGCCAGCACCCAAGGGGATAACAATGAGCAGTTCTTC. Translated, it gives CASTQGDNNEQFF.

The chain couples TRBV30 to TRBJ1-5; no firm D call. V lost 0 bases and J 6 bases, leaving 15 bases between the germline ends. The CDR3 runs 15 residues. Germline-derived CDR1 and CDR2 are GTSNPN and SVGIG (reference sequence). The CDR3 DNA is TGTGCCTGGAGTGTACGAGGAAAAGGCGCTCAGCCCCAGCATTTT. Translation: CAWSVRGKGAQPQHF.

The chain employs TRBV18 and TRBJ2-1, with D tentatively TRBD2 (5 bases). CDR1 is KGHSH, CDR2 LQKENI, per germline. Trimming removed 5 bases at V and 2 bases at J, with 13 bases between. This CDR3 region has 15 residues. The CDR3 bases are TGTGCCAGCTCATCCTTATCGGGAACCTACAATGAGCAGTTCTTC. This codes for CASSSLSGTYNEQFF.

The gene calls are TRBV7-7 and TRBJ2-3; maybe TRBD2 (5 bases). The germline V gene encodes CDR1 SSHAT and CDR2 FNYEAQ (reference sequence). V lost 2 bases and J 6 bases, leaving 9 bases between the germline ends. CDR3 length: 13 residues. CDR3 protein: CASSLSGYDTQYF. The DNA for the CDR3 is TGTGCCAGCAGCTTATCGGGGTATGATACGCAGTATTTT.

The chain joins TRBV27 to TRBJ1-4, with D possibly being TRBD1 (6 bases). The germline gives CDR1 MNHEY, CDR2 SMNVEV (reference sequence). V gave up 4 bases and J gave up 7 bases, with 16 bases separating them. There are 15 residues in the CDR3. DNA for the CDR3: TGTGCCAGCAGTTCAAAGAGGGGGATTAGTGAAAAACTGTTTTTT. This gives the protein CASSSKRGISEKLFF. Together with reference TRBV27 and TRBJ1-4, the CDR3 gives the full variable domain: EAQVTQNPRYLITVTGKKLTVTCSQNMNHEYMSWYRQDPGLGLRQIYYSMNVEVTDKGDVPEGYKVSRKEKRNFPLILESPSPNQTSLYFCASSSKRGISEKLFFGSGTQLSVL.